Below, 8 T cell receptor beta chains from the same sample are listed, as sequenced in a study of Ad26.COV2.S vaccination and SARS-CoV-2 variants. The method was immunoSEQ multiplex PCR; TCRdb's version includes in-frame clones alone and lacks a portion of them. The sample lists some 240,000 clones; 87% were seen once. Treatment specified: around 19 received Ad26.COV2.S at low or high dose, single or two shots; a few received placebo; per-sample allocation not given. Sampling was performed 63 days after the first vaccine or placebo injection. The sample was peripheral blood, taken in a trial of Ad26.COV2.S vaccine versus placebo. These receptors were obtained from a person aged 18-60 years who received the Ad26.COV2.S COVID-19 vaccine or a placebo.

This clone was seen once. The rearrangement links TRBV24-1 to TRBJ2-2; the D gene is possibly TRBD1 (5 bases). Trimming shortened V by 9 bases and J by 2 bases, and 12 bases separated the two germline ends. In germline, CDR1 is KGHDR, CDR2 SFDVKD. This CDR3 comprises 14 residues. The DNA for the CDR3 is TGTGCCACCGGAAGACGGACAAACACCGGGGAGCTGTTTTTT. The encoded protein is CATGRRTNTGELFF.

The chain recombines TRBV6-6 with TRBJ2-1; the match to TRBD2 covers 14 bases. The CDR3 spans 16 residues. With V trimmed by 6 bases and J by 6 bases, 7 bases remained unmatched. Germline CDR1 MNHNY, CDR2 SVGAGI (reference sequence). Here the CDR3 DNA reads TGTGCCAGCAGGGCTCGACTAGCGGGGGGGAGCAATGAGCAGTTCTTC. This codes for CASRARLAGGSNEQFF.

This clone was observed a single time. The rearrangement uses TRBV7-8 and TRBJ1-5, with D possibly being TRBD1 (6 bases). Germline V gene sequence: CDR1 SGHVS, CDR2 FQNEAQ. The CDR3 runs 15 residues. The ends were cut back, 7 bases at V and 7 bases at J, with 20 bases in the middle. The CDR3 protein is CASTSLGGAWQPQHF. CDR3 bases: TGTGCCAGCACTTCCCTCGGGGGGGCCTGGCAGCCCCAGCATTTT.

V gene TRBV12-3 or TRBV12-4 combines with J gene TRBJ2-1, with TRBD2 as a possible D gene (5 bases). This CDR3 has 13 residues. V lost 6 bases and J 8 bases, leaving 14 bases between the germline ends. DNA of the CDR3: TGTGCCAGCAGACGGACTGTCGTCCATGAGCAGTTCTTC. As protein: CASRRTVVHEQFF.

This sequence joins TRBV7-2 and TRBJ1-1; 8 nucleotides line up with TRBD1. Germline CDR1 reads SGHTA; CDR2 reads FQGNSA. The length of the CDR3 is 19 residues. Trimming took 5 bases from V and 1 from J; bases not matched to a gene: 18. In DNA form, the CDR3 reads TGTGCCAGCAGCAACTTTATTTTACACAGGGGGAAGACGAACACTGAAGCTTTCTTT. Translation: CASSNFILHRGKTNTEAFF.

The chain carries TRBV5-4 and TRBJ1-1; the D gene is possibly TRBD1 (6 bases). The V and J ends lost 4 bases and 6 bases respectively, with 28 bases between them. Germline lookup yields CDR1 SGHNT and CDR2 YYREEE (reference sequence). CDR3 size: 18 residues. The CDR3 DNA follows: TGTGCCAGCAGCCCCCGACCGCGGGACACCCCAAGTATCGCTGAAGCTTTCTTT. It yields the protein CASSPRPRDTPSIAEAFF.

This chain links TRBV6-2 or TRBV6-3 with TRBJ2-7; 9 bases fit TRBD2. V lost 2 bases to trimming and J lost 6 bases; unmatched junction nucleotides: 5. The germline V gene has CDR1 MNHEY and CDR2 SVGEGT. This CDR3 has 14 residues. The CDR3 nucleotides are TGTGCCAGCAGTTACGCGGGGGGGCCTCCCGAGCAGTACTTC. Amino acid sequence: CASSYAGGPPEQYF.

This chain uses TRBV19 with TRBJ2-3; 8 nucleotides line up with TRBD2. The germline CDR1 and CDR2 sequences are LNHDA and SQIVND (reference sequence). Trimming removed 10 bases from V and 1 base from J; junction bases left unmatched: 4. The CDR3 has 13 residues. CDR3 coding DNA: TGTGCCACCCAACTAGCGGGCACAGATACGCAGTATTTT. This sequence encodes CATQLAGTDTQYF.